The TCR beta chain described here comes from a study of regulatory T cells in long-lasting Graves disease. As for this clonotype: Antigen unknown. Given a far larger clone just one base away, this is likely a sequencing read error.

With iRepertoire HTBI primers and Arm-PCR of CDR3 regions, TCR beta libraries were built. TCRdb re-derived calls from the multiplex PCR reads in MiXCR, one entry per CDR3 protein. The sample lists about 500,000 distinct CDR3 sequences; 12% were seen once. The V and J ends lost 5 bases and 7 bases respectively, with 18 bases between them. The CDR3 runs to 14 residues. Whole-study findings and limits: There were preferences for TRBV28, TRBJ1-2 and TRBJ2-5 in persistent disease.

Time point in this sample: newly diagnosed GD, antithyroid drugs for less than 3 months. Making the TCR library involved RNA that had been extracted from PBMCs. Each patient gave around 10 milliliters of EDTA-anticoagulated peripheral blood. The same data also contributed to another study, on T cells in Graves' hyperthyroidism and ophthalmopathy. That study adds: Ophthalmopathy cases were set apart from stable hyperthyroidism by a 13 V-J model.

The chain joins TRBV12-3 or TRBV12-4 to TRBJ2-7, with a weak D call TRBD1 (5 bases). This sample comprised peripheral blood mononuclear cells (PBMCs), obtained at new diagnosis, from a patient treated with antithyroid drugs. This receptor was taken from a woman aged 25 to 45 with Graves disease. CDR3 bases: TGTGCCAGCAGTCCTGAGGCCCAGGGAAATGAGCAGTACTTC. It codes for CASSPEAQGNEQYF.